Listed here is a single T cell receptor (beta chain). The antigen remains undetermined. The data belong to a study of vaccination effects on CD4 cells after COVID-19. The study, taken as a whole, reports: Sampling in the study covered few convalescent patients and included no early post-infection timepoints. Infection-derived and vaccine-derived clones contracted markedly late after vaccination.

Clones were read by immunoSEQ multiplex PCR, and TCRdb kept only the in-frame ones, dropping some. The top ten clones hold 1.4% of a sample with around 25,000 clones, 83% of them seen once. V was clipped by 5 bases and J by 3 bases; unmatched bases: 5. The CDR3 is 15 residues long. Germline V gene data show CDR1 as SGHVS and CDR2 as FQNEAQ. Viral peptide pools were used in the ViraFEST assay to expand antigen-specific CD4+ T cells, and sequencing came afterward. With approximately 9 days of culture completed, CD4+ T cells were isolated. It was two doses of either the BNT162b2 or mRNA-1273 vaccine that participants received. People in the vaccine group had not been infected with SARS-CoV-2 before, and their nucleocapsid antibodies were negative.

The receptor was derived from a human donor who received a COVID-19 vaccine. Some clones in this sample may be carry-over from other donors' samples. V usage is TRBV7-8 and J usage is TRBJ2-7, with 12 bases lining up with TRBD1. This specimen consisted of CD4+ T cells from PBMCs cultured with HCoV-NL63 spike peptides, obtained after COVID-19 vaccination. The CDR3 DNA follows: TGTGCCAGCAGCCGGGGACAGGGGGCGAGCTACGAGCAGTACGTC. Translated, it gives CASSRGQGASYEQYV.